In its sample, the clone carrying this T cell receptor (beta chain) was seen many times. This entry belongs to a study of molecular identifiers for immune sequencing clone quantification. TCRdb redid the calling of the PCR reads with MiXCR, one entry per CDR3 protein. The table lists about 500,000 distinct CDR3 sequences, around a fifth of them singletons. V was trimmed by 2 bases and J by 1 base, leaving 0 bases between them. CDR1 is SNHLY and CDR2 is FYNNEI in the germline V gene. The CDR3 is made up of 12 amino acids. Sequencing was performed on naive CD8+ T cells from blood, with Jurkat cell RNA spiked in. Described subset: FACS-sorted CD8+CD4-CCR7+CD45RA+ naive T cells. The receptor's source is a human donor in good health. Some libraries in this study had Jurkat cell RNA spiked in. This chain links TRBV2 with TRBJ1-5, with unresolved D. The CDR3 DNA follows: TGTGCCAGCAGTGAAAGCAATCAGCCCCAGCATTTT. Encoded protein: CASSESNQPQHF.